A selection of T cell receptor beta chains follows, all from one sample in a study of long-term antiretroviral therapy in people with HIV. Only in-frame clones appear in the TCRdb table, and some are missing; sequencing was by immunoSEQ multiplex PCR. The sample includes about 30,000 clones, 70% to 90% of them seen just once. The source material was unsorted PBMCs, sampled about 2.7 years before starting antiretroviral therapy. The receptor source for this set is a woman aged 25 to 39 with HIV. CDR3s include the opening cysteine and the closing phenylalanine or tryptophan. A D gene is named only where the DNA matches it firmly. Not all rows give a size; the values are once, few, many and, for expanded clones, a class.

j_call d_call v_call cdr3_length clone_size cdr3_aa cdr3_nt
TRBJ2-3 - TRBV2 15 - CASSERDTSTDTQYF TGTGCCAGCAGTGAACGGGATACTAGCACAGATACGCAGTATTTT
TRBJ2-4 - TRBV2 15 - CASSVLSDGKNIQYF TGTGCCAGCAGTGTATTATCAGACGGGAAAAACATTCAGTACTTC
TRBJ1-2 - TRBV30 11 - CAWTKTYGYTF TGTGCCTGGACGAAAACCTATGGCTACACCTTC
TRBJ1-2 - TRBV5-8 12 - CASSLGRRGYTF TGTGCCAGCAGCTTGGGACGGCGCGGCTACACCTTC
TRBJ1-2 - TRBV9 12 few CATTEAGAGYTF TGTGCCACCACAGAGGCTGGGGCTGGCTACACCTTC
TRBJ1-2 TRBD1 TRBV5-1 13 - CASSFGTGNGYTF TGCGCCAGCAGCTTCGGGACAGGGAATGGCTACACCTTC
TRBJ1-5 - TRBV15 15 - CATSRDPGGNQPQHF TGTGCCACCAGCAGGGATCCAGGCGGAAATCAGCCCCAGCATTTT
TRBJ2-1 - TRBV19 14 - CASSMYGGRNEQFF TGTGCCAGTAGTATGTACGGGGGGCGCAATGAGCAGTTCTTC
TRBJ1-5 - TRBV5-6 14 - CASSLGLINQPQHF TGTGCCAGCAGCTTGGGGCTGATAAATCAGCCCCAGCATTTT
TRBJ1-1 TRBD1 TRBV6-6 13 - CASTPTGPTEAFF TGTGCCAGCACCCCGACAGGGCCCACTGAAGCTTTCTTT
TRBJ1-1 TRBD1 TRBV19 15 - CASSITGLGGAEAFF TGTGCCAGTAGTATAACGGGTTTAGGGGGCGCTGAAGCTTTCTTT
TRBJ2-7 - TRBV27 13 - CASSSYAIAEQYF TGTGCCAGCAGTTCATACGCCATCGCCGAGCAGTACTTC
TRBJ2-2 - TRBV6-5 13 - CASSYENTGELFF TGTGCCAGCAGTTACGAGAACACCGGGGAGCTGTTTTTT
TRBJ2-1 TRBD2 TRBV7-2 20 - CASSLADPLSGGKIYNEQFF TGTGCCAGCAGCTTAGCGGACCCCCTCAGCGGGGGGAAAATCTACAATGAGCAGTTCTTC
TRBJ1-4 TRBD1 TRBV19 16 - CASSIKGQVISEKLFF TGTGCCAGTAGTATAAAGGGACAGGTAATCTCTGAAAAACTGTTTTTT
TRBJ2-3 - TRBV7-9 13 once CASSLSSTDTQYF TGTGCCAGCAGCCTTTCCAGCACAGATACGCAGTATTTT
TRBJ2-1 - TRBV15 16 - CATSRGGQGLYNEQFF TGTGCCACCAGCCGTGGCGGCCAGGGATTATACAATGAGCAGTTCTTC
TRBJ1-2 TRBD1 TRBV2 15 few CASMKGAVNGDGYTF TGTGCCAGCATGAAGGGGGCGGTTAACGGTGATGGCTACACCTTC
TRBJ2-2 - TRBV7-3 15 - CASSASTADTGELFF TGTGCCAGCAGCGCTTCTACAGCCGACACCGGGGAGCTGTTTTTT
TRBJ2-1 TRBD2 TRBV5-1 19 few CASSRGLAGGPAVYNEQFF TGCGCCAGCAGCCGGGGACTAGCGGGGGGGCCGGCGGTCTACAATGAGCAGTTCTTC
TRBJ1-1 - TRBV18 17 - CASSPNIMKATNTEAFF TGTGCCAGCTCACCCAATATCATGAAGGCAACGAACACTGAAGCTTTCTTT
TRBJ2-5 - TRBV27 13 - CASSTPYQETQYF TGTGCCAGCAGTACACCGTACCAAGAGACCCAGTACTTC
TRBJ1-2 TRBD1 TRBV7-8 14 few CASSPGTGAYGYTF TGTGCCAGCAGCCCAGGGACAGGCGCCTATGGCTACACCTTC
TRBJ1-1 TRBD1 TRBV10-3 15 once CAISGRGQENTEAFF TGTGCCATCAGTGGGAGGGGACAGGAGAACACTGAAGCTTTCTTT
TRBJ2-5 TRBD1 TRBV18 16 few CASSPAGTELQETQYF TGTGCCAGCTCACCTGCCGGGACAGAGCTCCAAGAGACCCAGTACTTC
TRBJ2-1 TRBD1 TRBV25-1 13 - CASSGTGGVSQFF TGTGCCAGCAGCGGGACAGGGGGAGTTTCGCAGTTCTTC
TRBJ2-3 TRBD2 TRBV10-3 14 few CAIRASGGADTQYF TGTGCCATCAGGGCTTCGGGGGGGGCAGATACGCAGTATTTT
TRBJ2-5 TRBD1 TRBV6-1 12 - CASDRDRETQYF TGTGCCAGCGACCGGGACAGGGAGACCCAGTACTTC
TRBJ1-1 - TRBV7-9 14 few CASSTTNTNTEAFF TGTGCCAGCAGCACCACTAACACGAACACTGAAGCTTTCTTT
TRBJ2-7 - TRBV25-1 10 - CASSATKQYF TGTGCCAGCAGTGCAACGAAGCAGTACTTC
TRBJ2-7 - TRBV25-1 16 - CASSDPGPRGTYEQYF TGTGCCAGCAGTGATCCGGGACCCAGGGGCACCTACGAGCAGTACTTC
TRBJ1-5 - TRBV19 13 once CASSISVGQPQHF TGTGCCAGTAGTATATCGGTGGGTCAGCCCCAGCATTTT
TRBJ1-1 - TRBV19 14 - CASKVQGRHTEAFF TGTGCCAGTAAGGTTCAGGGGAGGCACACTGAAGCTTTCTTT
TRBJ1-5 TRBD1 TRBV19 15 - CASSFFLTGDQPQHF TGTGCCAGTAGTTTTTTTTTGACAGGGGATCAGCCCCAGCATTTT
TRBJ1-5 TRBD1 TRBV29-1 14 - CSVQQGSGNQPQHF TGCAGCGTGCAACAGGGGAGCGGCAATCAGCCCCAGCATTTT
TRBJ2-5 - TRBV5-1 14 - CASSLGQVQETQYF TGCGCCAGCAGCTTGGGACAGGTACAAGAGACCCAGTACTTC
TRBJ2-7 - TRBV4-2 13 - CASSQDSGYEQYF TGTGCCAGCAGCCAAGATTCAGGGTACGAGCAGTACTTC
TRBJ1-5 - TRBV10-1 13 - CASSESLLQPQHF TGCGCCAGCAGTGAGTCGCTTCTTCAGCCCCAGCATTTT
TRBJ1-2 - TRBV5-4 14 - CASSLKGVKHGYTF TGTGCCAGCAGCTTGAAGGGGGTGAAACACGGCTACACCTTC
TRBJ2-1 - TRBV7-3 19 - CASSLRFIGGTNPQNEQFF TGTGCCAGCAGCCTTAGGTTCATTGGGGGGACCAACCCCCAGAATGAGCAGTTCTTC
TRBJ1-2 - TRBV5-8 13 - CASSLGQFGGYTF TGTGCCAGCAGCTTGGGACAGTTTGGAGGCTACACCTTC
TRBJ2-2 - TRBV10-3 17 - CAISEAARDPNTGELFF TGTGCCATCAGTGAGGCGGCCCGGGACCCCAACACCGGGGAGCTGTTTTTT
TRBJ2-7 - TRBV19 17 - CASSIGSRGAPGDEQYF TGTGCCAGTAGTATAGGATCCCGGGGCGCCCCGGGCGACGAGCAGTACTTC
TRBJ1-1 - TRBV5-8 14 - CASSLDRTPPEAFF TGTGCCAGCAGCTTGGATAGGACCCCGCCTGAAGCTTTCTTT
TRBJ1-2 - TRBV5-8 16 - CASSGRGQSTFYGYTF TGTGCCAGCAGCGGCCGGGGGCAGTCTACCTTCTATGGCTACACCTTC
TRBJ1-2 - TRBV9 15 - CASSDRAREFDGYTF TGTGCCAGCAGCGACAGGGCGAGAGAGTTCGATGGCTACACCTTC
TRBJ1-3 - TRBV5-5 14 once CASSLVRYGNTIYF TGTGCCAGCAGCTTGGTTAGGTATGGAAACACCATATATTTT
TRBJ1-1 TRBD1 TRBV11-2 14 - CASSRGGPRTEAFF TGTGCCAGCAGCCGAGGGGGCCCGAGAACTGAAGCTTTCTTT
TRBJ1-1 TRBD1 TRBV2 15 - CASSARDRGYTEAFF TGTGCCAGCAGTGCCCGGGACAGGGGATACACTGAAGCTTTCTTT
TRBJ1-1 - TRBV7-9 8 - CAGAEAFF TGTGCGGGGGCTGAAGCTTTCTTT
TRBJ2-5 TRBD2 TRBV6-5 15 - CASGQVPGGWETQYF TGTGCCAGCGGCCAGGTGCCGGGGGGTTGGGAGACCCAGTACTTC
TRBJ1-2 - TRBV6-5 15 - CASSKEGINNYGYTF TGTGCCAGCAGTAAGGAGGGAATAAATAACTATGGCTACACCTTC
TRBJ2-3 - TRBV11-2 12 - CASSPGTDTQYF TGTGCCAGCAGCCCAGGGACAGATACGCAGTATTTT
TRBJ2-4 - TRBV27 16 - CASSRGNSLVGDIQYF TGTGCCAGCAGTCGAGGCAACAGTTTGGTAGGGGACATTCAGTACTTC
TRBJ1-5 - TRBV19 14 - CASRRDSLNQPQHF TGTGCCAGTAGGCGTGACAGTCTCAATCAGCCCCAGCATTTT
TRBJ1-3 TRBD1 TRBV14 16 once CASSPGTGPIWGTIYF TGTGCCAGCAGCCCAGGGACAGGTCCGATCTGGGGCACCATATATTTT
TRBJ2-5 - TRBV18 14 - CASSPSWGKETQYF TGTGCCAGCTCACCTAGCTGGGGGAAAGAGACCCAGTACTTC